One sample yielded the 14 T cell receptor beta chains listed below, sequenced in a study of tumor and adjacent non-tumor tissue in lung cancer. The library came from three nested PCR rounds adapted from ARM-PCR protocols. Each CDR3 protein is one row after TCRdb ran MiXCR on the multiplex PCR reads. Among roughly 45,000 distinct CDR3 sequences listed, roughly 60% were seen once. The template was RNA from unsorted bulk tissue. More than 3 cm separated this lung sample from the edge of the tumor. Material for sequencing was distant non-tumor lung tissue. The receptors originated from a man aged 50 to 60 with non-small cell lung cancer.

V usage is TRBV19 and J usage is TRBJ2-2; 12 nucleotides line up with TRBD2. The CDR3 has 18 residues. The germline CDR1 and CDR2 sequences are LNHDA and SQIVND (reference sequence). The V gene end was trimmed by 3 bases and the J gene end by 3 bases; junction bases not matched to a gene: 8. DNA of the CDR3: TGTGCCAGTAGTATCGGACTAGCGGGACTAGTGGACACCGGGGAGCTGTTTTTT. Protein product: CASSIGLAGLVDTGELFF.

CDR3 nucleotide sequence: TGCAGTGCCACGGGGCGGGCCCCCTTTAAGAATCAGCCCCAGCATTTT. Residues: CSATGRAPFKNQPQHF. V usage is TRBV20-1 and J usage is TRBJ1-5, with D perhaps TRBD1 (5 bases). The V gene lost 6 bases and the J gene lost 4 bases, with 22 bases spanning the gap. CDR1 DFQATT and CDR2 SNEGSKA come from the germline V gene (reference sequence). The length of the CDR3 is 16 residues.

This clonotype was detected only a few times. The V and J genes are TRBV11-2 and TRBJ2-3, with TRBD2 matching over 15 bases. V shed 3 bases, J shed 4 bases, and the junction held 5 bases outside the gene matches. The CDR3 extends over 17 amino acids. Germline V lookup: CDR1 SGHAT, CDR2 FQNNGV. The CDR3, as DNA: TGTGCCAGCAGCTTGGGACTAGCGGGGGGCAACGCAGATACGCAGTATTTT. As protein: CASSLGLAGGNADTQYF. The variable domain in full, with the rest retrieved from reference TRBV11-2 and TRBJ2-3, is EAGVAQSPRYKIIEKRQSVAFWCNPISGHATLYWYQQILGQGPKLLIQFQNNGVVDDSQLPKDRFSAERLKGVDSTLKIQPAKLEDSAVYLCASSLGLAGGNADTQYFGPGTRLTVL.

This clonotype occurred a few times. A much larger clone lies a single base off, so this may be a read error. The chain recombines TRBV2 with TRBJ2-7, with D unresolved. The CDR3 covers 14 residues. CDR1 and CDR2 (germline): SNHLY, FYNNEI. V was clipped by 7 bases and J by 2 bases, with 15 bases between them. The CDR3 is CASTPLCRTYEQYF. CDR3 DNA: TGTGCCAGCACCCCACTTTGCAGAACCTACGAGCAGTACTTC. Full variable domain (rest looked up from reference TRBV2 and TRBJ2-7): EPEVTQTPSHQVTQMGQEVILRCVPISNHLYFYWYRQILGQKVEFLVSFYNNEISEKSEIFDDQFSVERPDGSNFTLKIRSTKLEDSAMYFCASTPLCRTYEQYFGPGTRLTVT.

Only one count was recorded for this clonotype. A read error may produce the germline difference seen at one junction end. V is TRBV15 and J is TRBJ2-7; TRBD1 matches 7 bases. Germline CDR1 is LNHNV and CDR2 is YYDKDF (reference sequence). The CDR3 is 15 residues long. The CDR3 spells CTTSREGARTYEQYF. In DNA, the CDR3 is TGTACCACCAGCAGAGAGGGGGCGCGCACCTACGAGCAGTACTTC.

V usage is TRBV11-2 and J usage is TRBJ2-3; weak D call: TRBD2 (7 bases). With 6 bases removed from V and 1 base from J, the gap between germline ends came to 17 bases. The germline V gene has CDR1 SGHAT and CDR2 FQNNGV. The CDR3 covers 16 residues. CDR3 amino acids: CASSLGIGGRTDTQYF. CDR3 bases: TGTGCCAGCAGTCTTGGTATCGGGGGGCGCACAGATACGCAGTATTTT.

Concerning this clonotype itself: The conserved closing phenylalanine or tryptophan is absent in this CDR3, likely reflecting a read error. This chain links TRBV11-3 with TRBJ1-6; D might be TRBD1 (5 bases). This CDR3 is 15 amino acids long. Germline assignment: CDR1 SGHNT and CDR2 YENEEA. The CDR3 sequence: CASSLRGGDNSPLHY. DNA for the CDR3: TGTGCCAGCAGCCTCCGCGGAGGGGATAATTCACCACTCCACTAT.

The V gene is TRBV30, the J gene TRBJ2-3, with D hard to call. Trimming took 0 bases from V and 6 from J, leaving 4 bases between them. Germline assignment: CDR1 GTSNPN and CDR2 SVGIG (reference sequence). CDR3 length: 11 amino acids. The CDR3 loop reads CAWSVFDTQYF. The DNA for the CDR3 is TGTGCCTGGAGTGTTTTTGATACGCAGTATTTT.

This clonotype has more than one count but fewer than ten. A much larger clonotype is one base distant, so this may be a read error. The CDR3 loop is CASSSGLAGGYNELFF. The CDR3 DNA is TGTGCCAGCAGCTCGGGACTAGCGGGGGGGTACAATGAGCTGTTCTTC. The V call is TRBV6-6, the J call TRBJ2-1, with 16 bases that match TRBD2. CDR3 length equals 16 residues. Germline assignment: CDR1 MNHNY and CDR2 SVGAGI (reference sequence).

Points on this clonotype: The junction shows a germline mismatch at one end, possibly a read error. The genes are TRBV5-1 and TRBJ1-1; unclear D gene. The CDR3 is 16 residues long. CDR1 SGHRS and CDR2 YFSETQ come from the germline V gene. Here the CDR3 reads CASTGFLRGMNTGAFF. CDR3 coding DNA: TGCGCCAGCACTGGATTTCTTCGAGGGATGAACACTGGAGCTTTCTTT.

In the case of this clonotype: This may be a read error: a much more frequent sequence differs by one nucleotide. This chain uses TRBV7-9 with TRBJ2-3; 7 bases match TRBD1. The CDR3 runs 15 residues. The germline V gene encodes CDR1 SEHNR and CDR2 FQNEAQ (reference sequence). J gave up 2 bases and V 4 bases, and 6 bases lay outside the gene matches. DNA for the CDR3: TGTGCCAGCAGCTCGCTGACAGGGTCCACAGATACGCAGTATTTT. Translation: CASSSLTGSTDTQYF.

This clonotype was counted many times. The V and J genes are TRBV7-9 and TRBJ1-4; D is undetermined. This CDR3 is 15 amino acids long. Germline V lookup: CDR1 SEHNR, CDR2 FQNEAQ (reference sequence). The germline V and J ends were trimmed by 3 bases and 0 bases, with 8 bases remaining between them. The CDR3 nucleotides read TGTGCCAGCAGCTTCCCCAGCACAACTAATGAAAAACTGTTTTTT. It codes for CASSFPSTTNEKLFF.

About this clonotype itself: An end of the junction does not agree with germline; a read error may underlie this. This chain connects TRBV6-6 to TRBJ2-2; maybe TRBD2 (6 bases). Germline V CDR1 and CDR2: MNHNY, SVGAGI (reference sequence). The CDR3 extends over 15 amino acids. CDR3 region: CTSSTPGTLVGELFF. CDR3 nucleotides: TGTACCAGCAGTACCCCCGGGACTCTAGTCGGGGAGCTGTTTTTT.

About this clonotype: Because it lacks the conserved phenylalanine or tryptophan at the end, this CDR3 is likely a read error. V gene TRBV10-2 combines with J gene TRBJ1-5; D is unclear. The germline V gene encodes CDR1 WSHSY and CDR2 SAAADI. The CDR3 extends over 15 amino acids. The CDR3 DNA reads TGCGTCAGCAGTGAGTCGACTCTTAGCAATCAGCCCCAGCATCTC. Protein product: CVSSESTLSNQPQHL.